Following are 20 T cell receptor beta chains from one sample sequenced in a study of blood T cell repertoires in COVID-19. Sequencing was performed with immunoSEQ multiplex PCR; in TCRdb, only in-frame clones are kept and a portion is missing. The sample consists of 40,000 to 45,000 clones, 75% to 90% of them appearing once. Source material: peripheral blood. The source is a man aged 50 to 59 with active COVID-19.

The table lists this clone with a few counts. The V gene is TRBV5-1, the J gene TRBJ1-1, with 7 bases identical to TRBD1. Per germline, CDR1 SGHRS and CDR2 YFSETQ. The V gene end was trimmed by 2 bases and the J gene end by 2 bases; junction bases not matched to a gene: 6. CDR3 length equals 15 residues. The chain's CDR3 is CASSLWDSRNTEAFF. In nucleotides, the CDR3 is TGCGCCAGCAGCTTATGGGACAGTCGTAACACTGAAGCTTTCTTT.

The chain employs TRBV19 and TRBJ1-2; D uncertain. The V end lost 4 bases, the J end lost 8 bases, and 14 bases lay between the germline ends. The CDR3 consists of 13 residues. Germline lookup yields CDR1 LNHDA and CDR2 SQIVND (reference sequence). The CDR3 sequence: CASSNPGSAGYTF. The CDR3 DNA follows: TGTGCCAGTAGTAATCCCGGCAGCGCCGGCTACACCTTC.

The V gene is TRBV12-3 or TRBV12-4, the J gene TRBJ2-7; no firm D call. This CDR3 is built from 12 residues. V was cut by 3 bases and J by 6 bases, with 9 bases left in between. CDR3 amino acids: CASSFWAGEQYF. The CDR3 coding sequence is TGTGCCAGCAGTTTTTGGGCAGGCGAGCAGTACTTC.

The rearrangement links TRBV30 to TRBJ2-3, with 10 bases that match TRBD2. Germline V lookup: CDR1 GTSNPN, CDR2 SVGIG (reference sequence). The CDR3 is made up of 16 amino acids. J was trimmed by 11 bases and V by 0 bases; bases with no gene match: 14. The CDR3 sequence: CAWSVVRKREGSLQYF. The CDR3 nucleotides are TGTGCCTGGAGTGTAGTCCGGAAGCGGGAGGGTTCTTTGCAGTATTTT.

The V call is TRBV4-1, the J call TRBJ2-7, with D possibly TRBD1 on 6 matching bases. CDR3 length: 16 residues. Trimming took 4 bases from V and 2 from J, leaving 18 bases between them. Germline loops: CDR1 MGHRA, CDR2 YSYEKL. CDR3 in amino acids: CASSPLPGDIAYEQYF. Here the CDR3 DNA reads TGCGCCAGCAGCCCCCTCCCAGGGGATATCGCCTACGAGCAGTACTTC.

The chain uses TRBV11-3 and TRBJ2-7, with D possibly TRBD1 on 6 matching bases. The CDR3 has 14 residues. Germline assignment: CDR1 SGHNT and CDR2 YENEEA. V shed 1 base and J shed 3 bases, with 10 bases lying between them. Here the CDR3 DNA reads TGTGCCAGCAGCTTAGCAGGCAGGGGCTACGAGCAGTACTTC. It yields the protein CASSLAGRGYEQYF.

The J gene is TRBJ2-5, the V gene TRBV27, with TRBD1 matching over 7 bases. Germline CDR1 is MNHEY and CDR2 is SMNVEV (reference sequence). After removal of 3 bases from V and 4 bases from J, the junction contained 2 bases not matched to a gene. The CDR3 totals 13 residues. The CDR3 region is CASSLAGGETQYF. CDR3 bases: TGTGCCAGCAGTTTGGCAGGGGGAGAGACCCAGTACTTC.

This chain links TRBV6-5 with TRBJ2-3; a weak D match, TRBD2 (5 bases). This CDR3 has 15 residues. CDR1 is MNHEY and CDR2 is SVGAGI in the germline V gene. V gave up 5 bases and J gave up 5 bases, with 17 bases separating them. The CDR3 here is CASSPPWGVGDTQYF. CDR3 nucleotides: TGTGCCAGCAGTCCCCCTTGGGGAGTCGGAGATACGCAGTATTTT.

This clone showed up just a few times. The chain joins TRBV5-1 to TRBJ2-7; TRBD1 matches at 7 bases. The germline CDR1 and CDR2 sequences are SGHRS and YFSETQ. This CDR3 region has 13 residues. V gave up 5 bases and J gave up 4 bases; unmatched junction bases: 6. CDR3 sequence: CASRVEGAYEQYF. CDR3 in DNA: TGCGCCAGCAGAGTTGAGGGGGCATACGAGCAGTACTTC.

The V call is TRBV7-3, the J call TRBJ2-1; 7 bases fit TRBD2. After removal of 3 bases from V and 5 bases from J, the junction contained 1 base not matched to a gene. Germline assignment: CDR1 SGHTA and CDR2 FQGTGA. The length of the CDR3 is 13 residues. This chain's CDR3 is CASSLRGNNEQFF. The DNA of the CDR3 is TGTGCCAGCAGCTTGCGGGGGAACAATGAGCAGTTCTTC.

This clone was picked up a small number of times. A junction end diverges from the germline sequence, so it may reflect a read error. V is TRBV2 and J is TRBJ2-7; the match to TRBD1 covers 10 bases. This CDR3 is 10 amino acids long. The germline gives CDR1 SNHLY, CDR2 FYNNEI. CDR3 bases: TGTGCCAGCGGAAGACAGGGGGCGGTCTTC. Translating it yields CASGRQGAVF.

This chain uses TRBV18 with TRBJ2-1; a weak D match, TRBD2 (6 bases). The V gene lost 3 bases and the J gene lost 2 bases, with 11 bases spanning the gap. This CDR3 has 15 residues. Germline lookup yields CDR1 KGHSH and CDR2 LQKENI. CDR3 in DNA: TGTGCCAGCTCACCTCCTAGCGTTGCCTACAATGAGCAGTTCTTC. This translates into CASSPPSVAYNEQFF.

The CDR3 reads CASSPRGASSGNTIYF. CDR3 DNA: TGTGCCAGCTCACCACGGGGCGCCAGCTCTGGAAACACCATATATTTT. The chain uses TRBV18 and TRBJ1-3, with D perhaps TRBD1 (5 bases). The CDR3 is 16 residues long. V lost 1 base to trimming and J lost 0 bases, with 10 bases between them. Germline V gene lookup returns CDR1 KGHSH and CDR2 LQKENI.

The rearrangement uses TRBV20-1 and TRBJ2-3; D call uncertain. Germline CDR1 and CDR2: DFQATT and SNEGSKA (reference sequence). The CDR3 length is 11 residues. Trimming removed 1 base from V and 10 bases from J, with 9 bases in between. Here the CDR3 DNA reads TGCAGTGCTAGAGGCCATGAGGCGCAGTATTTT. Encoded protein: CSARGHEAQYF.

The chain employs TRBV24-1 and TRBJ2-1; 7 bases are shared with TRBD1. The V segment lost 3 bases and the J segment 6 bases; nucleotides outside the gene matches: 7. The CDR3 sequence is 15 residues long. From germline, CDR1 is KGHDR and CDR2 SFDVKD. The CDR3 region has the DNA TGTGCCACCAGTGATGCCCGGGACAGCCTCAATGAGCAGTTCTTC. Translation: CATSDARDSLNEQFF.

CDR3 DNA: TGCGCCAGCAGTCAATCGGGACAGGGGACTGGAAACACCATATATTTT. Translation: CASSQSGQGTGNTIYF. This chain links TRBV23-1 with TRBJ1-3; 10 bases align to TRBD1. TRBV23-1 is labeled an ORF, and its function is uncertain. The CDR3 length is 16 residues. V trimming: 0 bases; J trimming: 2 bases; junction bases outside the gene matches: 1.

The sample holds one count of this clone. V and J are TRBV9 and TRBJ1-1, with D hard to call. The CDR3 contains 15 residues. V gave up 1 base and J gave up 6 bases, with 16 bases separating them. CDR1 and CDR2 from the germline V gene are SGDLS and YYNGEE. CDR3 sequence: CASSVNAGRRAEAFF. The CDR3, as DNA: TGTGCCAGCAGCGTAAACGCGGGGAGGAGGGCTGAAGCTTTCTTT.

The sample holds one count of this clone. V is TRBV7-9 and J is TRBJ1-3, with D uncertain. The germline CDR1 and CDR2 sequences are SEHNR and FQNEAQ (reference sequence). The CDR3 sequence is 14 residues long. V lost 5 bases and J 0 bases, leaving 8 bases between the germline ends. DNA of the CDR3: TGTGCCAGCAGCGCCCGGGGCTCTGGAAACACCATATATTTT. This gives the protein CASSARGSGNTIYF.

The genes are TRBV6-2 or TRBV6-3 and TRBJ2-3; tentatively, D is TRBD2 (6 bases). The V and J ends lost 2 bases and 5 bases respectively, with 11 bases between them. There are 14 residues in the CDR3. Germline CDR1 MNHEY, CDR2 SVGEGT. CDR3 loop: CASSYKEEGDTQYF. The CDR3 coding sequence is TGTGCCAGCAGTTACAAGGAGGAGGGAGATACGCAGTATTTT.

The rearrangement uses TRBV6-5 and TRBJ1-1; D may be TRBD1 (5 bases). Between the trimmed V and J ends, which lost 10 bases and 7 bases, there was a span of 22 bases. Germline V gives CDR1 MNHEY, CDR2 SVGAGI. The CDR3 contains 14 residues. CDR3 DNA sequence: TGTGCCACTTGGGGCGGGAGAAAGCGACATGAAGCTTTCTTT. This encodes CATWGGRKRHEAFF.